This paragraph reports one T cell receptor beta chain. The target antigen is unknown. The entry originates in a study of cytomegalovirus exposure and HLA in healthy donors. Overall study context: Genetic ancestry analysis placed under 90% of the 400 or so donors that were genotyped in the Caucasian-associated cluster. Notes on the study in general: Some V segments (TRBV6-2 and TRBV6-3 among them) were excluded as indistinguishable. Across donors, most TCRs were seen rarely, yet some public ones were widespread.

Primers: 60 Vbeta forward and 13 Jbeta reverse. The protocol was immunoSEQ multiplex PCR, while the TCRdb copy is restricted to in-frame clones and leaves out a portion. The sample has under 200,000 clones; around 85% are singletons. Germline V gene lookup returns CDR1 SGHNT and CDR2 YENEEA. The CDR3 runs 16 residues. V lost 0 bases to trimming and J lost 2 bases, with 10 bases between them. The sequenced sample consisted of PBMCs. The clonotype originates from a human donor in good health. The rearrangement links TRBV11-3 to TRBJ1-4, with D unresolved. The CDR3 spells CASSLEAGTTNEKLFF. The CDR3 DNA sequence: TGTGCCAGCAGCTTAGAAGCGGGTACGACTAATGAAAAACTGTTTTTT.